This T cell receptor beta chain was found in a study of shared clonotypes between healthy human individuals. Study findings and constraints: Sequencing of the sorted subsets was shown by rarefaction to be incomplete despite large depth. A handful of donors shared 4.5% to 6.5% of their naive CD4 clonotypes.

About this clone: Its antigen is currently unknown.

In the original analysis: As immunoSEQ supplied junction-only sequences (without quality scores), filtering differed. Produced via immunoSEQ multiplex PCR; TCRdb's table is partial and in-frame only. The V and J calls and clone size come from that table; D and trimming were worked out from the DNA. Altogether about 1 million clones are present, 70% to 80% being singletons, with the ten largest covering under 0.6%. Specimen: memory CD4+ T cells from PBMCs. Subset in this sample: CD45RA-negative fraction. This sequence was found in a man between 18 and 35 years old in good health. Some clones in this sample may be carry-over from other donors' samples.

CDR3 coding DNA: TGTGCCAGCAGCAACCCGGGAGGAAATGAGCAGTTCTTC. Translating it yields CASSNPGGNEQFF. The chain uses TRBV7-3 and TRBJ2-1; 7 nucleotides align to TRBD2. The CDR3 spans 13 residues. V lost 5 bases and J lost 7; bases outside the gene matches: 5. Per germline, CDR1 SGHTA and CDR2 FQGTGA.